One and the same sample provided the 22 T cell receptor beta chains below, sequenced in a study of cytomegalovirus exposure and HLA in healthy donors. PCR used 60 Vbeta primers and 13 Jbeta primers. Clones were sequenced by immunoSEQ multiplex PCR, and TCRdb holds only the in-frame ones, with some missing. The data hold more than 85,000 clones, with about 70% observed a single time. The sequenced material came from PBMCs. All receptors come from a man between 25 and 39 years old in good health and CMV-seronegative.

The CDR3, as DNA: TGTGCCAGCAGTTCTTATGGACAGGGCTCCTACGAGCAGTACTTC. It is translated as CASSSYGQGSYEQYF. The chain uses TRBV6-5 and TRBJ2-5; 8 bases line up with TRBD1. The DNA end is more similar to TRBJ2-7, so the J call may be wrong. This CDR3 is 15 amino acids long. Germline-derived CDR1 and CDR2 are MNHEY and SVGAGI.

V and J are TRBV7-6 and TRBJ2-7; a possible D gene is TRBD1 (5 bases). Trimming left V 3 bases short and J 5 bases short, with 11 bases between. CDR3 length: 13 residues. Germline V gene lookup returns CDR1 SGHVS and CDR2 FNYEAQ. In nucleotides, the CDR3 is TGTGCCAGCAGCTTGTTACAGGTTGACGAGCAGTACTTC. It specifies CASSLLQVDEQYF.

This sequence joins TRBV2 and TRBJ1-1; TRBD1 agrees at 7 bases. The ends lost 5 bases at V and 0 bases at J; junction bases unmatched: 6. Per the germline V gene, CDR1 is SNHLY and CDR2 is FYNNEI. The CDR3 consists of 15 residues. In DNA form, the CDR3 reads TGTGCCAGCAGTCCCATGGGACAGATGAACACTGAAGCTTTCTTT. This translates into CASSPMGQMNTEAFF. The complete variable domain, with remaining parts taken from reference TRBV2 and TRBJ1-1, reads EPEVTQTPSHQVTQMGQEVILRCVPISNHLYFYWYRQILGQKVEFLVSFYNNEISEKSEIFDDQFSVERPDGSNFTLKIRSTKLEDSAMYFCASSPMGQMNTEAFFGQGTRLTVV.

In regard to this clone: The identical CDR3 is also encoded by other nucleotide sequences in the sample. The chain recombines TRBV9 with TRBJ1-1; unclear D gene. Trimming cost V 0 bases and J 1 base, with 4 bases left between them. CDR3 size: 13 residues. Germline CDR1 SGDLS, CDR2 YYNGEE. Written as DNA, the CDR3 is TGTGCCAGCAGCGTAGACTGGAACACTGAAGCTTTCTTT. It encodes CASSVDWNTEAFF.

On this clone itself: The junction departs from germline at one end; a sequencing error may be responsible. The chain uses TRBV7-2 and TRBJ1-2; TRBD1 matches 7 bases. This CDR3 contains 13 residues. Germline lookup yields CDR1 SGHTA and CDR2 FQGNSA. The CDR3 DNA reads TGTGCCAGCAGCATAGCAGGGGGAGTGCGCTACACCTTC. Translating gives CASSIAGGVRYTF.

This clone was found a few times. This chain uses TRBV27 with TRBJ1-1, with 8 nucleotides matching TRBD1. V trimming: 6 bases; J trimming: 0 bases; junction bases outside the gene matches: 6. Germline values: CDR1 MNHEY, CDR2 SMNVEV (reference sequence). This CDR3 is 15 amino acids long. CDR3 bases: TGTGCCAGCAGCGAGACAGGGGATATGAACACTGAAGCTTTCTTT. Translation gives CASSETGDMNTEAFF.

The chain couples TRBV5-1 to TRBJ2-7; TRBD1 agrees at 9 bases. Germline V gene lookup returns CDR1 SGHRS and CDR2 YFSETQ. The J segment lost 5 bases and the V segment lost 3 bases, leaving 12 bases of the junction unmatched. The CDR3 totals 16 residues. The CDR3 DNA sequence: TGCGCCAGCAGCTCTACAATCGGGACAGGGCTGCACGAGCAGTACTTC. This sequence encodes CASSSTIGTGLHEQYF. The full variable domain, in which reference TRBV5-1 and TRBJ2-7 provide the parts outside the CDR3, is KAGVTQTPRYLIKTRGQQVTLSCSPISGHRSVSWYQQTPGQGLQFLFEYFSETQRNKGNFPGRFSGRQFSNSRSEMNVSTLELGDSALYLCASSSTIGTGLHEQYFGPGTRLTVT.

The V gene is TRBV2, the J gene TRBJ1-5, with TRBD1 matching over 7 bases. Trimming at V came to 4 bases and at J to 4 bases, leaving 1 base not matched to a gene. Germline CDR1 and CDR2: SNHLY and FYNNEI. The CDR3 contains 13 residues. DNA for the CDR3: TGTGCCAGCAGTGTCAGGGGGAATCAGCCCCAGCATTTT. Amino acids: CASSVRGNQPQHF.

The V and J genes are TRBV18 and TRBJ2-7; 9 bases are a match to TRBD2. CDR3 length: 17 amino acids. CDR1 is KGHSH and CDR2 is LQKENI in the germline V gene. Unmatched junction bases numbered 10, after V lost 3 bases and J lost 1 base. The CDR3 loop is CASSPKDSGRPSYEQYF. CDR3 nucleotides: TGTGCCAGCTCACCCAAGGATAGCGGGAGACCTTCCTACGAGCAGTACTTC.

Only a few counts were recorded for this clone. The chain uses TRBV6-5 and TRBJ2-4, with D possibly being TRBD2 (6 bases). The CDR3 has 15 residues. Germline V gives CDR1 MNHEY, CDR2 SVGAGI. The V gene lost 8 bases and the J gene lost 0 bases, with 14 bases spanning the gap. The CDR3 sequence: CASGRDGVAKNIQYF. The CDR3, as DNA: TGTGCCAGCGGGCGGGATGGGGTAGCCAAAAACATTCAGTACTTC.

The chain is built from TRBV7-9 and TRBJ2-6; 8 bases fit TRBD1. There are 16 residues in the CDR3. CDR1 SEHNR and CDR2 FQNEAQ come from the germline V gene (reference sequence). V trimming: 4 bases; J trimming: 4 bases; junction bases outside the gene matches: 6. CDR3 sequence: CASSSGQGSGANVLTF. The CDR3 DNA is TGTGCCAGCAGCTCCGGACAGGGATCCGGGGCCAACGTCCTGACTTTC.

This clone has just a few counts. This sequence joins TRBV6-5 and TRBJ2-7, with 7 bases matching TRBD1. Germline values: CDR1 MNHEY, CDR2 SVGAGI. The CDR3 is made up of 15 amino acids. V lost 6 bases, J lost 0 bases, and 8 bases stayed unmatched. This CDR3 is CASRALTGFSYEQYF. The CDR3 coding sequence is TGTGCCAGCAGGGCCCTGACAGGGTTCTCCTACGAGCAGTACTTC.

The genes are TRBV5-5 and TRBJ2-1; D gene uncertain. Germline values: CDR1 SGHKS, CDR2 YYEKEE (reference sequence). CDR3 length equals 16 residues. V lost 1 base and J 4 bases, leaving 15 bases between the germline ends. The CDR3 protein is CASSLRDNVQYNEQFF. DNA for the CDR3: TGTGCCAGCAGCTTGAGAGATAATGTTCAATACAATGAGCAGTTCTTC.

The chain links TRBV9 to TRBJ2-3; 7 bases line up with TRBD1. The CDR3 runs to 14 residues. V shed 4 bases, J shed 3 bases, and the junction held 5 bases outside the gene matches. Germline values: CDR1 SGDLS, CDR2 YYNGEE. In nucleotides, the CDR3 is TGTGCCAGCAGCCCAGGGACAGCGACAGATACGCAGTATTTT. Translating it yields CASSPGTATDTQYF. Supplemented by reference TRBV9 and TRBJ2-3, the full variable domain reads DSGVTQTPKHLITATGQRVTLRCSPRSGDLSVYWYQQSLDQGLQFLIQYYNGEERAKGNILERFSAQQFPDLHSELNLSSLELGDSALYFCASSPGTATDTQYFGPGTRLTVL.

This chain joins TRBV27 and TRBJ2-3, with TRBD2 matching over 8 bases. The CDR3 consists of 15 residues. Germline V gene sequence: CDR1 MNHEY, CDR2 SMNVEV (reference sequence). After removal of 2 bases from V and 2 bases from J, the junction contained 3 bases not matched to a gene. The CDR3 reads CASSLAGGYTDTQYF. CDR3 coding DNA: TGTGCCAGCAGTTTAGCGGGAGGTTACACAGATACGCAGTATTTT.

The CDR3 loop reads CATSRDRVTEAFF. The CDR3 DNA reads TGTGCCACCAGCAGAGACAGGGTCACTGAAGCTTTCTTT. V and J are TRBV15 and TRBJ1-1, with D perhaps matching TRBD1 (5 bases). Looked up from germline, CDR1 is LNHNV and CDR2 is YYDKDF (reference sequence). Trimming took off 0 bases at V and 4 bases at J, with 6 bases between the two ends. The CDR3 length is 13 residues.

This clone occurred once. The V call is TRBV4-1, the J call TRBJ2-5; no definite D call. The V and J ends lost 3 bases and 5 bases respectively, with 7 bases between them. There are 12 residues in the CDR3. Germline CDR1 and CDR2: MGHRA and YSYEKL. The CDR3 region is CASSHPGETQYF. The DNA of the CDR3 is TGCGCCAGCAGCCACCCCGGGGAGACCCAGTACTTC.

The genes are TRBV7-9 and TRBJ2-7; TRBD1 is a possible D gene (6 bases). The CDR3 extends over 16 amino acids. V lost 6 bases to trimming and J lost 3 bases, with 21 bases between them. Germline V lookup: CDR1 SEHNR, CDR2 FQNEAQ (reference sequence). The CDR3 protein is CASSYPDHRDIYEQYF. The CDR3 DNA reads TGTGCCAGCAGTTATCCGGACCACAGGGATATCTACGAGCAGTACTTC.

V gene TRBV18 combines with J gene TRBJ2-5; TRBD2 matches at 10 bases. CDR3 length equals 15 residues. The germline gives CDR1 KGHSH, CDR2 LQKENI. V was clipped by 6 bases and J by 3 bases; unmatched bases: 7. The CDR3 region is CASSPGLAVKETQYF. CDR3 DNA: TGTGCCAGCTCGCCCGGACTAGCGGTAAAAGAGACCCAGTACTTC. Full variable domain (remainder filled in from reference TRBV18 and TRBJ2-5): NAGVMQNPRHLVRRRGQEARLRCSPMKGHSHVYWYRQLPEEGLKFMVYLQKENIIDESGMPKERFSAEFPKEGPSILRIQQVVRGDSAAYFCASSPGLAVKETQYFGPGTRLLVL.

This clone was counted a few times. V is TRBV25-1 and J is TRBJ1-1; D remains ambiguous. The V end lost 2 bases, the J end lost 4 bases, and 11 bases lay between the germline ends. The length of the CDR3 is 14 residues. The germline gives CDR1 MGHDK, CDR2 SYGVNS. The CDR3 DNA reads TGTGCCAGCAGTGAAGGACTGGGGAGCACTGAAGCTTTCTTT. Its protein is CASSEGLGSTEAFF.

The genes are TRBV7-9 and TRBJ2-3, with D tentatively TRBD2 (6 bases). CDR3 size: 16 residues. V was clipped by 4 bases and J by 6 bases, with 20 bases between them. Germline values: CDR1 SEHNR, CDR2 FQNEAQ (reference sequence). The CDR3 protein is CASSSISGRGVDTQYF. For the CDR3, the DNA is TGTGCCAGCAGCTCCATCAGCGGGCGAGGGGTCGATACGCAGTATTTT.

Regarding this clone: An end of the junction differs from the germline gene, which may be a read error. The rearrangement joins TRBV30 to TRBJ2-7; D is possibly TRBD2 (6 bases). CDR1 is GTSNPN, CDR2 SVGIG, per germline (reference sequence). There are 15 residues in the CDR3. The CDR3 loop is CAWSPGTLNSHEQYF. The CDR3 DNA reads TGTGCCTGGAGCCCCGGGACTCTAAACTCCCACGAGCAGTACTTC.